This TCR beta chain was documented in a study of neurological immune-mediated disorders. Study background: Disease course was recorded as relapsing-remitting for about 30 and secondary progressive for about 8.5% of the 34 multiple sclerosis patients.

This clonotype was seen at least ten times. Antigen unknown. The CDR3 has 15 residues. V lost 5 bases and J lost 6; bases outside the gene matches: 5. CDR1 and CDR2 (germline): SGHTA, FQGNSA. General study results and limits: Phylogenetic grouping assigned the repertoires of 18 of 34 multiple sclerosis patients to one related-CDR3 cluster, which constitutes a possible signature.

As for the cDNA, it was generated by 5'RACE with 10-nucleotide random UMIs. Every sequencing run returned over 190 million TCR-beta sequences, which were derived from 15-18 subjects. TCRdb re-called the 5' RACE reads with MiXCR, one entry per CDR3 protein. The sample has tens of thousands of distinct CDR3 sequences, around 5.2% seen once; the top ten hold around 7.2%. Sequenced sample: PBMCs. This TCR came from a man aged 18-30 years with multiple sclerosis. The chain couples TRBV7-2 to TRBJ2-3, with 13 positions matching TRBD2. In DNA, the CDR3 is TGTGCCAGCAGCCAGGGACTAGCGGGAAGGGATACGCAGTATTTT. It is translated as CASSQGLAGRDTQYF.